The clone carrying this T cell receptor (beta chain) occurred a few times. It was with 60 Vbeta and 13 Jbeta primers that the PCR ran. Using immunoSEQ multiplex PCR, the repertoire was profiled, and TCRdb retains in-frame clones only, with some absent. The sample holds about 41,000 clones, about 84% seen once. This sample is drawn from a study of cytomegalovirus exposure and HLA in healthy donors. Study context: Approximately 80 million unique TCRs, all from HLA-typed donors, were included in an early release of the data.

Germline values: CDR1 MGHRA, CDR2 YSYEKL. The V and J ends lost 0 bases and 11 bases respectively, with 16 bases between them. The CDR3 has 14 amino acids. The TCR sequence derives from a man in his forties or fifties in good health and CMV-seronegative. The V and J genes are TRBV4-1 and TRBJ1-1; D is ambiguous. Material for sequencing was PBMCs. CDR3 coding DNA: TGCGCCAGCAGCCAAGATGTACATCTCCCCGGGGCTTTCTTT. It yields the protein CASSQDVHLPGAFF.